This passage covers 26 T cell receptor beta chains from one sample sequenced in a study of OX40 agonist ivuxolimab in advanced cancers. Profiled with immunoSEQ multiplex PCR; TCRdb holds only in-frame clones, not every one. In the table there are about 54,000 clones, more than 85% of which are singletons. Sequencing was performed on CD4+ or CD8+ T cells sorted from blood, taken in a trial of the OX40 agonist ivuxolimab. The source is an adult with an advanced solid tumor such as melanoma, head and neck, liver or kidney cancer.

The chain uses TRBV29-1 and TRBJ2-7; D ambiguous. CDR1 is SQVTM and CDR2 is ANQGSEA in the germline V gene. CDR3 size: 13 residues. V was cut by 1 base and J by 2 bases, with 9 bases left in between. The CDR3 is CSVEGPSPYEQYF. In DNA, the CDR3 is TGCAGCGTTGAAGGCCCCAGTCCCTACGAGCAGTACTTC.

A few counts support this clone. This sequence joins TRBV28 and TRBJ2-7; D is uncertain. This CDR3 is 11 amino acids long. With 7 bases removed from V and 5 bases from J, the gap between germline ends came to 9 bases. Germline CDR1 reads MDHEN; CDR2 reads SYDVKM. The CDR3 DNA is TGTGCCAGCACTATGGGGAACGAGCAGTACTTC. Amino acid sequence: CASTMGNEQYF.

The chain has TRBV15 and TRBJ1-2, with D hard to call. Trimming stripped 0 bases from V and 5 bases from J, with 19 bases between. The V gene's germline CDR1 is LNHNV and CDR2 YYDKDF (reference sequence). The CDR3 consists of 17 residues. CDR3 nucleotide sequence: TGTGCCACCAGCAGAGAAGAACCTGTGGAAAATAGTTATGGCTACACCTTC. Its protein is CATSREEPVENSYGYTF.

The V gene is TRBV6-5, the J gene TRBJ2-7; 10 nucleotides align to TRBD1. Germline V gives CDR1 MNHEY, CDR2 SVGAGI. The V and J ends lost 0 bases and 5 bases, in that order; junction bases with no gene match: 1. The CDR3 runs 14 residues. In DNA form, the CDR3 reads TGTGCCAGCAGTTACTCGGGGACAGGGGACGAGCAGTACTTC. Translation gives CASSYSGTGDEQYF.

This chain joins TRBV7-9 and TRBJ2-1; D not resolved. The CDR3 sequence is 15 residues long. V was trimmed by 1 base and J by 2 bases, leaving 9 bases between them. Germline loops: CDR1 SEHNR, CDR2 FQNEAQ (reference sequence). The CDR3 nucleotides are TGTGCCAGCAGCTTAGGGCCTAGTACCTACAATGAGCAGTTCTTC. This translates into CASSLGPSTYNEQFF.

The V and J genes are TRBV4-1 and TRBJ2-7; D uncertain. Germline V gives CDR1 MGHRA, CDR2 YSYEKL. Between the trimmed V and J ends, which lost 2 bases and 2 bases, there was a span of 7 bases. This CDR3 comprises 13 residues. CDR3: CASSQHVAYEQYF. The CDR3 bases are TGCGCCAGCAGCCAACACGTCGCCTACGAGCAGTACTTC.

This sequence joins TRBV30 and TRBJ2-7; D is unclear. This CDR3 comprises 12 residues. Trimming pared 3 bases from V and 0 bases from J, leaving 6 bases between. Germline V gene sequence: CDR1 GTSNPN, CDR2 SVGIG (reference sequence). The CDR3 nucleotides read TGTGCCTGGAGCGTGAGCTCCTACGAGCAGTACTTC. Its translation: CAWSVSSYEQYF.

The rearrangement joins TRBV14 to TRBJ2-7, with TRBD2 matching 7 bases. J was trimmed by 3 bases and V by 4 bases; bases with no gene match: 6. The CDR3 totals 14 residues. CDR1 is SGHDN, CDR2 FVKESK, per germline. The CDR3 here is CASSPWAGDYEQYF. The CDR3 DNA reads as TGTGCCAGCAGCCCCTGGGCGGGGGACTACGAGCAGTACTTC.

The chain recombines TRBV7-6 with TRBJ2-1; D not certain. CDR1 is SGHVS and CDR2 is FNYEAQ in the germline V gene. CDR3 size: 17 residues. Trimming left V 1 base short and J 2 bases short, with 15 bases between. In DNA form, the CDR3 reads TGTGCCAGCAGCTTAGTAGTCGTCGGGCGCCCCTACAATGAGCAGTTCTTC. Translating gives CASSLVVVGRPYNEQFF.

The chain has TRBV19 and TRBJ2-7; TRBD2 aligns across 10 bases. Germline V CDR1 and CDR2: LNHDA, SQIVND (reference sequence). J lost 4 bases, V lost 3 bases, and 6 bases had no gene match. The CDR3 has 15 amino acids. The CDR3 sequence: CASSIFSGGDYEQYF. In nucleotides, the CDR3 is TGTGCCAGTAGTATCTTCAGCGGGGGGGATTACGAGCAGTACTTC.

The CDR3 DNA sequence: TGCGCCAGCAGCCGATCGACAGGGGGGGTAGCTTTCTTT. Its protein is CASSRSTGGVAFF. The genes are TRBV4-1 and TRBJ1-1, with 9 bases lining up with TRBD1. The CDR3 is 13 amino acids. V shed 4 bases, J shed 10 bases, and the junction held 7 bases outside the gene matches. Germline CDR1 is MGHRA and CDR2 is YSYEKL.

The gene calls are TRBV27 and TRBJ1-1; 9 bases line up with TRBD1. This CDR3 spans 14 amino acids. Unmatched junction bases numbered 3, after V lost 6 bases and J lost 1 base. Germline CDR1 and CDR2: MNHEY and SMNVEV (reference sequence). As DNA, the CDR3 is TGTGCCAGCAGGGCGACAGGGGGGAACACTGAAGCTTTCTTT. It yields the protein CASRATGGNTEAFF.

The V gene is TRBV6-5, the J gene TRBJ1-2; 9 positions match TRBD1. V gave up 6 bases and J gave up 5 bases; unmatched junction bases: 10. Germline-derived CDR1 and CDR2 are MNHEY and SVGAGI. The CDR3 loop spans 15 amino acids. CDR3 nucleotide sequence: TGTGCCAGCAGCCCTCCGGGACAGGGCTTTTATGGCTACACCTTC. This gives the protein CASSPPGQGFYGYTF.

J is TRBJ2-3 and V is TRBV2; D assignment may be TRBD1 or TRBD2 (5 bases each). Germline loops: CDR1 SNHLY, CDR2 FYNNEI. Trimming left V 7 bases short and J 0 bases short, with 17 bases between. The CDR3 contains 16 residues. The CDR3 nucleotides are TGTGCCAGCATACGACTACAGGCCTCTAGCACAGATACGCAGTATTTT. Translating it yields CASIRLQASSTDTQYF.

CDR3 sequence: CASSLGGLNSYNEQFF. The CDR3 nucleotides read TGTGCCAGCAGCTTAGGGGGACTTAATTCCTACAATGAGCAGTTCTTC. The genes are TRBV11-3 and TRBJ2-1; a possible D gene is TRBD2 (6 bases). The ends were cut back, 1 base at V and 1 base at J, with 11 bases in the middle. Germline loops: CDR1 SGHNT, CDR2 YENEEA. CDR3 length: 16 residues.

There are a few counts of this clone. The rearrangement uses TRBV6-5 and TRBJ1-6; D gene ambiguous. Germline V lookup: CDR1 MNHEY, CDR2 SVGAGI. The V end lost 2 bases, the J end lost 10 bases, and 9 bases lay between the germline ends. The CDR3 is made up of 13 amino acids. The CDR3 bases are TGTGCCAGCAGTTACGCGGTTAGCTCACCCCTCCACTTT. The encoded protein is CASSYAVSSPLHF.

The CDR3 DNA follows: TGTGCCAGCACTGCGGGGGGAAGGTACGACGAGCAGTACTTC. This sequence encodes CASTAGGRYDEQYF. The V call is TRBV11-2, the J call TRBJ2-7; 8 bases map to TRBD2. Germline V gene sequence: CDR1 SGHAT, CDR2 FQNNGV. V was clipped by 7 bases and J by 5 bases; unmatched bases: 10. This CDR3 region has 14 residues.

DNA of the CDR3: TGTGCCAGCAGCTTGACCAGAGAAGATGAAAAACTGTTTTTT. The encoded protein is CASSLTREDEKLFF. The chain recombines TRBV13 with TRBJ1-4; D gene uncertain. CDR3 length equals 14 residues. Trimming pared 3 bases from V and 6 bases from J, leaving 11 bases between. The germline V gene encodes CDR1 PRHDT and CDR2 FYEKMQ (reference sequence).

The chain uses TRBV7-9 and TRBJ2-7, with D hard to call. Looked up from germline, CDR1 is SEHNR and CDR2 is FQNEAQ (reference sequence). Between the trimmed V and J ends, which lost 4 bases and 3 bases, there was a span of 13 bases. CDR3 length equals 14 residues. The CDR3 here is CASSSQLTSYEQYF. In DNA form, the CDR3 reads TGTGCCAGCAGCTCCCAGCTCACCAGCTACGAGCAGTACTTC.

The chain joins TRBV30 to TRBJ2-7, with TRBD2 matching over 12 bases. The CDR3 has 13 residues. The J segment lost 7 bases and the V segment lost 3 bases, leaving 4 bases of the junction unmatched. Germline V gene data show CDR1 as GTSNPN and CDR2 as SVGIG (reference sequence). The CDR3 protein is CAWSILAGGEQYF. The DNA of the CDR3 is TGTGCCTGGAGCATACTAGCGGGAGGTGAGCAGTACTTC.

This rearrangement joins TRBV28 to TRBJ1-3; 9 bases match TRBD1. Germline V lookup: CDR1 MDHEN, CDR2 SYDVKM. J was trimmed by 0 bases and V by 6 bases; bases with no gene match: 3. This CDR3 spans 15 amino acids. DNA for the CDR3: TGTGCCAGCAGGCTGACAGGGGGCTCTGGAAACACCATATATTTT. This gives the protein CASRLTGGSGNTIYF.

J is TRBJ1-3 and V is TRBV11-2; unclear D gene. The CDR3 spans 13 residues. Germline CDR1 and CDR2: SGHAT and FQNNGV. V was cut by 8 bases and J by 0 bases, with 8 bases left in between. The CDR3 sequence is CASRGFSGNTIYF. CDR3 DNA sequence: TGTGCCAGCCGTGGATTCTCTGGAAACACCATATATTTT.

The chain links TRBV7-8 to TRBJ2-5, with 14 bases that match TRBD2. This CDR3 has 19 amino acids. The junction had 6 bases not matched to a gene; V was cut back by 0 bases and J by 0 bases. Germline CDR1 SGHVS, CDR2 FQNEAQ. CDR3 residues: CASSLARRLAGGYQETQYF. In nucleotides, the CDR3 is TGTGCCAGCAGCTTAGCGAGGCGACTAGCGGGAGGGTACCAAGAGACCCAGTACTTC.

The rearrangement joins TRBV5-4 to TRBJ2-3, with D unclear. Germline V gene lookup returns CDR1 SGHNT and CDR2 YYREEE (reference sequence). The CDR3 extends over 11 amino acids. The V end lost 3 bases, the J end lost 2 bases, and 1 base lay between the germline ends. The CDR3 loop is CASSYTDTQYF. The CDR3 bases are TGTGCCAGCAGCTACACAGATACGCAGTATTTT.

This chain joins TRBV6-1 and TRBJ1-1, with D uncertain. Between the trimmed V and J ends, which lost 2 bases and 2 bases, there was a span of 6 bases. The CDR3 is made up of 13 amino acids. CDR1 and CDR2 (germline): MNHNS, SASEGT. The CDR3 bases are TGTGCCAGCAGTGAAATCCAAAACACTGAAGCTTTCTTT. Protein sequence: CASSEIQNTEAFF.

The chain links TRBV4-1 to TRBJ1-1, with 9 bases matching TRBD1. The V and J ends lost 0 bases and 5 bases, in that order; junction bases with no gene match: 4. Germline CDR1 and CDR2: MGHRA and YSYEKL. The CDR3 runs to 15 residues. The CDR3: CASSQDGQGRTEAFF. CDR3 nucleotides: TGCGCCAGCAGCCAAGATGGACAGGGGAGAACTGAAGCTTTCTTT.